The table lists the clone carrying this T cell receptor beta chain with a few counts. This specimen comes from a study of beta chain features in type 1 diabetes. Every bit of the isolated RNA underwent reverse transcription, so sequencing read expressed TCRB transcripts. Method: immunoSEQ multiplex PCR; TCRdb's copy keeps in-frame clones and lacks some. The data show nearly 350,000 clones, with roughly 8% seen just once and less than 0.45% held by the top ten. The germline V gene encodes CDR1 SGHDT and CDR2 YYEEEE. J gave up 2 bases and V 1 base, and 5 bases lay outside the gene matches. The CDR3 has 15 amino acids.

Sequencing was done on a sample of central memory CD4+ T cells from blood. The source is a woman under 30 in good health. The J gene is TRBJ2-5, the V gene TRBV5-6; 7 positions agree with TRBD2. The CDR3 nucleotides are TGTGCCAGCAGCTTGTACGGAGCGGGACAAGAGACCCAGTACTTC. It is translated as CASSLYGAGQETQYF.